The T cell receptor beta chain under discussion was sequenced for a study of blood T cell repertoires in COVID-19. The CDR3 consists of 17 residues. The ends were cut back, 0 bases at V and 5 bases at J, with 18 bases in the middle. The V gene's germline CDR1 is LGHNA and CDR2 YSLEER. TCRdb's table, derived via immunoSEQ multiplex PCR, lists solely in-frame clones and lacks some. This sample has approximately 500,000 clones, with 88% found just once. This sequence originates from a woman aged 40 to 49 who had recovered from COVID-19. The sample comprised PBMCs or T cells enriched from blood (not recorded which). The chain couples TRBV4-3 to TRBJ2-3; a possible D gene is TRBD2 (6 bases). The CDR3 region is CASSQEIRELGIDTQYF. Written as DNA, the CDR3 is TGCGCCAGCAGCCAAGAGATCCGGGAGTTGGGGATAGATACGCAGTATTTT.